This T cell receptor (beta chain) was sequenced during a study of shared clonotypes between healthy human individuals. Study at large: With ages of 18 to 49, the donors were a couple of women and three men. Broader study findings: Memory subsets generally showed smaller estimated richness than naive subsets did. Rarefaction revealed incomplete sorted-subset sequencing despite large depth.

CDR1 is SGHRS, CDR2 YFSETQ, per germline. V shed 0 bases and J shed 4 bases, with 10 bases lying between them. CDR3 length: 15 amino acids. On this clone: The target antigen is unknown.

Some clones are missing from TCRdb's copy, which holds only in-frame ones; the method was immunoSEQ multiplex PCR. The sample contains 600,000 to 750,000 clones, 72% of which appear only once. The sample taken for sequencing was memory CD4+ T cells sorted from blood. Subset reported: CD45RA-negative fraction. The origin of this receptor is a woman aged 25-40 years in good health. The chain uses TRBV5-1 and TRBJ2-2; a possible D gene is TRBD1 (6 bases). CDR3: CASSLVGRGTGELFF. The CDR3 DNA reads as TGCGCCAGCAGCTTGGTTGGCAGGGGCACCGGGGAGCTGTTTTTT.